These 30 T cell receptor beta chains share one sample of origin, sequenced in a study of cytomegalovirus exposure and HLA in healthy donors. PCR was performed using 60 Vbeta and 13 Jbeta primers. The method was immunoSEQ multiplex PCR; TCRdb's version includes in-frame clones alone and lacks a portion of them. The sample contains roughly 220,000 clones, about 77% of which appear only once. Sequencing used PBMCs. These receptors were taken from a woman in her twenties or thirties in good health and CMV-seronegative.

The chain employs TRBV6-1 and TRBJ2-5; 11 nucleotides match TRBD2. The J call could be wrong; TRBJ2-7 is a better fit for the DNA end. CDR1 is MNHNS, CDR2 SASEGT, per germline. This CDR3 is 13 amino acids long. The CDR3 loop reads CATLTSGVYEQYF. In DNA form, the CDR3 reads TGTGCCACCCTGACTAGCGGGGTCTACGAGCAGTACTTC.

The chain couples TRBV11-3 to TRBJ2-1, with D possibly being TRBD2 (6 bases). CDR1 and CDR2 (germline): SGHNT, YENEEA. V was shortened by 6 bases and J by 6 bases, with 15 bases between the two germline ends. This CDR3 has 14 amino acids. CDR3 coding DNA: TGTGCCAGCAGTCTCTTTAGGGAGGCCAATGAGCAGTTCTTC. As protein: CASSLFREANEQFF.

The genes are TRBV7-2 and TRBJ2-1, with 8 nucleotides matching TRBD2. The CDR3 sequence is 15 residues long. V dropped 5 bases and J dropped 3; count of bases not matched to a gene: 6. Germline V gene lookup returns CDR1 SGHTA and CDR2 FQGNSA. CDR3 in amino acids: CASSPISGSYNEQFF. CDR3 nucleotide sequence: TGTGCCAGCAGCCCAATCAGCGGGAGCTACAATGAGCAGTTCTTC.

V is TRBV10-3 and J is TRBJ2-5; TRBD2 matches 12 bases. CDR1 and CDR2 (germline): ENHRY, SYGVKD. J lost 3 bases, V lost 4 bases, and 3 bases had no gene match. The CDR3 totals 15 residues. CDR3 residues: CAISVRLAGEETQYF. CDR3 coding DNA: TGTGCCATCAGTGTACGACTAGCGGGAGAAGAGACCCAGTACTTC.

This chain joins TRBV6-1 and TRBJ1-2, with 7 bases matching TRBD1. The V gene end was trimmed by 3 bases and the J gene end by 3 bases; junction bases not matched to a gene: 4. This CDR3 spans 14 amino acids. The germline CDR1 and CDR2 sequences are MNHNS and SASEGT. This chain's CDR3 is CASSDWGTDYGYTF. The CDR3 DNA is TGTGCCAGCAGTGATTGGGGGACAGACTATGGCTACACCTTC.

This chain joins TRBV7-8 and TRBJ1-1; D not certain. Trimming stripped 2 bases from V and 5 bases from J, with 12 bases between. CDR3 length: 14 residues. Germline values: CDR1 SGHVS, CDR2 FQNEAQ. CDR3: CASSLRVYSTEAFF. The CDR3 DNA is TGTGCCAGCAGCTTAAGAGTCTATAGTACTGAAGCTTTCTTT.

The CDR3 loop reads CASQQGYEQYF. The CDR3 coding sequence is TGTGCCAGTCAACAGGGCTACGAGCAGTACTTC. V gene TRBV19 combines with J gene TRBJ2-7; weak D call: TRBD1 (6 bases). Trimming took off 8 bases at V and 3 bases at J, with 8 bases between the two ends. Germline CDR1 reads LNHDA; CDR2 reads SQIVND (reference sequence). The length of the CDR3 is 11 residues.

In DNA form, the CDR3 reads TGCGCCAGCAGTGTGGGGGCCGACGAGCAGTACTTC. It yields the protein CASSVGADEQYF. The rearrangement links TRBV10-2 to TRBJ2-7; D perhaps matches TRBD1 (6 bases). The V and J ends lost 4 bases and 5 bases respectively, with 9 bases between them. Germline V lookup: CDR1 WSHSY, CDR2 SAAADI. CDR3 size: 12 residues.

The chain employs TRBV5-1 and TRBJ2-3, with 7 bases identical to TRBD1. V lost 4 bases and J lost 2; bases outside the gene matches: 13. Germline loops: CDR1 SGHRS, CDR2 YFSETQ. The CDR3 spans 17 residues. CDR3 sequence: CASSILGGGQLTDTQYF. CDR3 nucleotides: TGCGCCAGCAGCATCCTAGGGGGCGGGCAACTCACAGATACGCAGTATTTT. Filled out from reference TRBV5-1 and TRBJ2-3, the complete variable domain reads KAGVTQTPRYLIKTRGQQVTLSCSPISGHRSVSWYQQTPGQGLQFLFEYFSETQRNKGNFPGRFSGRQFSNSRSEMNVSTLELGDSALYLCASSILGGGQLTDTQYFGPGTRLTVL.

The chain is built from TRBV7-9 and TRBJ2-7; 7 nucleotides agree with TRBD2. Germline assignment: CDR1 SEHNR and CDR2 FQNEAQ (reference sequence). The CDR3 totals 15 residues. Germline trimming cut 2 bases from V and 5 bases from J; bases unmatched to any gene: 9. CDR3 protein: CASSLWGGSHDEQYF. The CDR3 DNA sequence: TGTGCCAGCAGCTTATGGGGCGGGAGCCACGACGAGCAGTACTTC.

The gene calls are TRBV7-2 and TRBJ1-2; 8 nucleotides align to TRBD1. Per germline, CDR1 SGHTA and CDR2 FQGNSA. The CDR3 loop spans 15 amino acids. Germline trimming cut 5 bases from V and 4 bases from J; bases unmatched to any gene: 9. CDR3 bases: TGTGCCAGCAGCGCTCAGGGGGCGCATGGCTATGGCTACACCTTC. It yields the protein CASSAQGAHGYGYTF.

This clone appeared a few times. The chain links TRBV11-2 to TRBJ1-1, with 10 bases aligning to TRBD1. In germline, CDR1 is SGHAT, CDR2 FQNNGV. The J segment lost 0 bases and the V segment lost 5 bases, leaving 6 bases of the junction unmatched. The CDR3 is 16 residues long. CDR3 in DNA: TGTGCCAGCAGCCCCGGACAGGGGGAGGTGAACACTGAAGCTTTCTTT. Translation: CASSPGQGEVNTEAFF. Full variable domain (missing parts from reference TRBV11-2 and TRBJ1-1): EAGVAQSPRYKIIEKRQSVAFWCNPISGHATLYWYQQILGQGPKLLIQFQNNGVVDDSQLPKDRFSAERLKGVDSTLKIQPAKLEDSAVYLCASSPGQGEVNTEAFFGQGTRLTVV.

The chain joins TRBV7-8 to TRBJ1-5, with TRBD1 as a possible D gene (5 bases). V was cut by 6 bases and J by 6 bases, with 15 bases left in between. The CDR3 is made up of 14 amino acids. Germline CDR1 and CDR2: SGHVS and FQNEAQ. This chain's CDR3 is CASSHRGFSQPQHF. The CDR3 DNA reads TGTGCCAGCAGTCACCGGGGGTTTAGTCAGCCCCAGCATTTT.

Concerning this clone: The junction and the germline gene differ at one end; a read error may be behind it. The chain joins TRBV7-3 to TRBJ2-5; 11 nucleotides align to TRBD2. The length of the CDR3 is 15 residues. The germline CDR1 and CDR2 sequences are SGHTA and FQGTGA. CDR3 DNA: TGTTCCAGCAGCGCTAGCGGGGGGCCTCAAGAGACCCAGTACTTC. This codes for CSSSASGGPQETQYF. Combining the CDR3 with reference TRBV7-3 and TRBJ2-5 gives the whole variable domain GAGVSQTPSNKVTEKGKYVELRCDPISGHTALYWYRQSLGQGPEFLIYFQGTGAADDSGLPNDRFFAVRPEGSVSTLKIQRTERGDSAVYLCSSSASGGPQETQYFGPGTRLLVL.

V is TRBV7-6 and J is TRBJ2-7, with a possible D match to TRBD1 (6 bases). Germline assignment: CDR1 SGHVS and CDR2 FNYEAQ. This CDR3 has 19 residues. V was trimmed by 5 bases and J by 0 bases, leaving 26 bases between them. The DNA of the CDR3 is TGTGCCAGCAGCCAATCCCCTTCTTTACCAGGGGCGATCTCCTACGAGCAGTACTTC. Protein: CASSQSPSLPGAISYEQYF.

The rearrangement links TRBV7-3 to TRBJ2-1; a possible D gene is TRBD2 (5 bases). There are 15 residues in the CDR3. Germline assignment: CDR1 SGHTA and CDR2 FQGTGA. Trimming removed 5 bases from V and 5 bases from J, with 16 bases in between. CDR3: CASSLSDFSDNEQFF. CDR3 sequence (DNA): TGTGCCAGCAGCCTGAGCGATTTTAGCGACAATGAGCAGTTCTTC.

The chain couples TRBV5-8 to TRBJ1-5; maybe TRBD1 (5 bases). V lost 2 bases and J 4 bases, leaving 10 bases between the germline ends. The length of the CDR3 is 14 residues. In germline, CDR1 is SGHTS, CDR2 YDEGEE. CDR3 coding DNA: TGTGCCAGCAGCTTACAGGCAAGAAATCAGCCCCAGCATTTT. This gives the protein CASSLQARNQPQHF. Supplemented by reference TRBV5-8 and TRBJ1-5, the full variable domain reads EAGVTQSPTHLIKTRGQQATLRCSPISGHTSVYWYQQALGLGLQFLLWYDEGEERNRGNFPPRFSGRQFPNYSSELNVNALELEDSALYLCASSLQARNQPQHFGDGTRLSIL.

V usage is TRBV30 and J usage is TRBJ1-2, with D unclear. The CDR3 extends over 11 amino acids. The V and J ends lost 7 bases and 2 bases respectively, with 8 bases between them. Germline V gene lookup returns CDR1 GTSNPN and CDR2 SVGIG (reference sequence). This chain's CDR3 is CASGGNYGYTF. Here the CDR3 DNA reads TGTGCCTCGGGAGGAAACTATGGCTACACCTTC.

The chain is built from TRBV7-9 and TRBJ1-1; possibly TRBD1 for D (5 bases). The V gene lost 8 bases and the J gene lost 1 base, with 17 bases spanning the gap. The germline V gene encodes CDR1 SEHNR and CDR2 FQNEAQ (reference sequence). The CDR3 sequence is 15 residues long. The CDR3 DNA sequence: TGTGCCAGCTCTCTAATCGGGGGAACGAACACTGAAGCTTTCTTT. Translated, it gives CASSLIGGTNTEAFF.

The chain recombines TRBV9 with TRBJ2-2; no clear D. There are 16 residues in the CDR3. The V gene's germline CDR1 is SGDLS and CDR2 YYNGEE. With 0 bases removed from V and 7 bases from J, the gap between germline ends came to 16 bases. This CDR3 reads CASSVAVRLVDGELFF. The CDR3 DNA reads as TGTGCCAGCAGCGTAGCTGTGAGGCTAGTCGACGGGGAGCTGTTTTTT.

The chain carries TRBV5-4 and TRBJ2-3; 11 bases are a match to TRBD2. The J segment lost 5 bases and the V segment lost 4 bases, leaving 6 bases of the junction unmatched. The CDR3 is 15 amino acids. In germline, CDR1 is SGHNT, CDR2 YYREEE (reference sequence). The chain's CDR3 is CASSAGLAVEDTQYF. CDR3 nucleotide sequence: TGTGCCAGCAGCGCGGGACTAGCGGTGGAAGATACGCAGTATTTT.

The rearrangement links TRBV6-1 to TRBJ1-1, with D perhaps matching TRBD1 (5 bases). Trimming shortened V by 3 bases and J by 0 bases, and 14 bases separated the two germline ends. Germline V lookup: CDR1 MNHNS, CDR2 SASEGT. This CDR3 has 16 amino acids. The CDR3 loop is CASSDLLQVLNTEAFF. The CDR3 bases are TGTGCCAGCAGTGACCTTTTACAGGTGCTGAACACTGAAGCTTTCTTT.

This clone occurred a few times. CDR3: CASSLGETGLEKLFF. The CDR3 nucleotides are TGCGCCAGCAGCTTGGGCGAGACAGGGTTGGAAAAACTGTTTTTT. The V and J genes are TRBV5-1 and TRBJ1-4, with 7 nucleotides matching TRBD1. CDR1 SGHRS and CDR2 YFSETQ come from the germline V gene. The CDR3 totals 15 residues. V was clipped by 0 bases and J by 8 bases; unmatched bases: 7.

This rearrangement joins TRBV7-9 to TRBJ2-5, with 12 positions matching TRBD2. Per germline, CDR1 SEHNR and CDR2 FQNEAQ (reference sequence). This CDR3 is 15 amino acids long. The junction had 4 bases not matched to a gene; V was cut back by 7 bases and J by 1 base. CDR3 sequence reads: CASTWTSGAQETQYF. The CDR3 nucleotides read TGTGCCAGCACCTGGACTAGCGGGGCCCAAGAGACCCAGTACTTC.

As DNA, the CDR3 is TGTGCCAGCAGTGAAGGGGGCAGCAAAGAGACCCAGTACTTC. Translating it yields CASSEGGSKETQYF. The gene calls are TRBV6-1 and TRBJ2-5, with D perhaps matching TRBD1 (5 bases). There are 14 residues in the CDR3. The V gene lost 1 base and the J gene lost 3 bases, with 9 bases spanning the gap. Germline lookup yields CDR1 MNHNS and CDR2 SASEGT.

V gene TRBV5-8 combines with J gene TRBJ2-1; a weak D match, TRBD1 (5 bases). This CDR3 contains 17 residues. The germline V and J ends were trimmed by 2 bases and 8 bases, with 23 bases remaining between them. CDR1 and CDR2 from the germline V gene are SGHTS and YDEGEE. CDR3 residues: CASSFRPDRALGDEQFF. CDR3 sequence (DNA): TGTGCCAGCAGCTTCCGCCCCGACAGAGCTTTAGGAGATGAGCAGTTCTTC.

V is TRBV4-1 and J is TRBJ2-1, with TRBD2 identical over 12 bases. V lost 2 bases to trimming and J lost 9 bases; unmatched junction nucleotides: 5. The CDR3 contains 15 residues. Germline CDR1 reads MGHRA; CDR2 reads YSYEKL. CDR3 DNA sequence: TGCGCCAGCAGCCAACCTAGCGGGGGGGCCATTGAGCAGTTCTTC. It is translated as CASSQPSGGAIEQFF.

This clone was seen a single time. The V call is TRBV7-9, the J call TRBJ1-4; no clear D gene. Germline loops: CDR1 SEHNR, CDR2 FQNEAQ (reference sequence). The CDR3 has 14 amino acids. Trimming shortened V by 5 bases and J by 8 bases, and 15 bases separated the two germline ends. CDR3 sequence (DNA): TGTGCCAGCAGCCCCCGGGTAACCGCCGAAAAACTGTTTTTT. This translates into CASSPRVTAEKLFF.

About this clone itself: One junction end disagrees with the germline gene, perhaps due to a read error. The sample carries other DNA sequences with the same CDR3. The CDR3 sequence is CSSSFISYEQYF. The CDR3 DNA follows: TGTTCCAGCAGCTTTATTAGTTACGAGCAGTACTTC. The V and J genes are TRBV7-9 and TRBJ2-7; no clear D gene. The CDR3 length is 12 residues. Germline-derived CDR1 and CDR2 are SEHNR and FQNEAQ (reference sequence). Together with reference TRBV7-9 and TRBJ2-7, the CDR3 gives the full variable domain: DTGVSQNPRHKITKRGQNVTFRCDPISEHNRLYWYRQTLGQGPEFLTYFQNEAQLEKSRLLSDRFSAERPKGSFSTLEIQRTEQGDSAMYLCSSSFISYEQYFGPGTRLTVT.

The chain couples TRBV19 to TRBJ2-1; possible D gene TRBD1, 6 bases. Germline CDR1 and CDR2: LNHDA and SQIVND (reference sequence). The germline V and J ends were trimmed by 3 bases and 4 bases, with 13 bases remaining between them. The CDR3 extends over 15 amino acids. The CDR3 region is CASSISPGTYNEQFF. The CDR3 DNA reads TGTGCCAGTAGTATCTCCCCCGGGACATACAATGAGCAGTTCTTC.